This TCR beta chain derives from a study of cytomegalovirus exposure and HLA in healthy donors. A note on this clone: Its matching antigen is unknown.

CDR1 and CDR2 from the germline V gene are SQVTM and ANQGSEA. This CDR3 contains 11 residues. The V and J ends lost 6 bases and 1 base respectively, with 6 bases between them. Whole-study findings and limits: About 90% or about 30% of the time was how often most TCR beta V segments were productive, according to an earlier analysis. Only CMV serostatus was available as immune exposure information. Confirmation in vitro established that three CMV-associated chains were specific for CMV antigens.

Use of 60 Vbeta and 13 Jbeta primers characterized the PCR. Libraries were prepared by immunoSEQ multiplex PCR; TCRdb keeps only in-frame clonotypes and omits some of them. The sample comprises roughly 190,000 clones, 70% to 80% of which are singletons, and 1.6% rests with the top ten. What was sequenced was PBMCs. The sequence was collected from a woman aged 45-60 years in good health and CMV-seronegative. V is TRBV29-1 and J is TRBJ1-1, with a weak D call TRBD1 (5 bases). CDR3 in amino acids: CSVTGNTEAFF. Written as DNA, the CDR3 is TGCAGCGTCACAGGGAACACTGAAGCTTTCTTT.